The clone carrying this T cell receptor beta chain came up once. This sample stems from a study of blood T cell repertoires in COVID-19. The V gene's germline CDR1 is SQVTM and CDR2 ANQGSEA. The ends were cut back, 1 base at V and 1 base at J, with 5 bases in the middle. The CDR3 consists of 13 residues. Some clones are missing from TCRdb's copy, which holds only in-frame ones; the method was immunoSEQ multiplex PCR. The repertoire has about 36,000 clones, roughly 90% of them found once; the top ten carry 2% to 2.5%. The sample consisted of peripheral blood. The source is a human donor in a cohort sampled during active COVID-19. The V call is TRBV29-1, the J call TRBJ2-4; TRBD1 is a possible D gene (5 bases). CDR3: CSVEGQAKNIQYF. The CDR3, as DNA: TGCAGCGTTGAAGGACAGGCCAAAAACATTCAGTACTTC. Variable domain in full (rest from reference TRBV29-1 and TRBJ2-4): SAVISQKPSRDICQRGTSLTIQCQVDSQVTMMFWYRQQPGQSLTLIATANQGSEATYESGFVIDKFPISRPNLTFSTLTVSNMSPEDSSIYLCSVEGQAKNIQYFGAGTRLSVL.